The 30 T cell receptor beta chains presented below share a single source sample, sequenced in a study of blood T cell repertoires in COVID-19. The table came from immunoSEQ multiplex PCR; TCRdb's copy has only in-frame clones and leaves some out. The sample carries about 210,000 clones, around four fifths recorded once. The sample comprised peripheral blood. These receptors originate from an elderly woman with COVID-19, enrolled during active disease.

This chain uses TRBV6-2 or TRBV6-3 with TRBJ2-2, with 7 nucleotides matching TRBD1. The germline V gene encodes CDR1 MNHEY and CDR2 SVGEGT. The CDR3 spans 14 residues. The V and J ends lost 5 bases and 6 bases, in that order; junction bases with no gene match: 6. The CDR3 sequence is CASSPQGSSGELFF. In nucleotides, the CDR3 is TGTGCCAGCAGTCCACAGGGGTCATCCGGGGAGCTGTTTTTT.

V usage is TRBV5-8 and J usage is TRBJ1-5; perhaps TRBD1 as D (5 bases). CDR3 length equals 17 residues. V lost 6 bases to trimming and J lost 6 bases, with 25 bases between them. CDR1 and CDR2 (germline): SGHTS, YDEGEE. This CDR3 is CASTYPAGYGFFQPQHF. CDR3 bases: TGTGCCAGCACCTACCCCGCAGGGTACGGATTTTTTCAGCCCCAGCATTTT.

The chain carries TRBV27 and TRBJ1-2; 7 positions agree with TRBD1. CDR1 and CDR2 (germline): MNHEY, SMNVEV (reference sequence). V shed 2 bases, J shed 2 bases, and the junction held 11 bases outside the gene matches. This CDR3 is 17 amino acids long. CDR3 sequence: CASSLAPPQGGNYGYTF. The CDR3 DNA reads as TGTGCCAGCAGTTTAGCCCCCCCCCAGGGGGGCAACTATGGCTACACCTTC.

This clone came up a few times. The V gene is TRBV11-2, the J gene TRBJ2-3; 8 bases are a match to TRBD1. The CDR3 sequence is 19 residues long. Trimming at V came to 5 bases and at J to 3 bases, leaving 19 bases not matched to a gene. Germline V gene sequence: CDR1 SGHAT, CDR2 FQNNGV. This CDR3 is CASSLRGTGGLLNTDTQYF. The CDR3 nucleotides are TGTGCCAGCAGCCTTAGGGGGACAGGCGGGCTATTGAATACAGATACGCAGTATTTT.

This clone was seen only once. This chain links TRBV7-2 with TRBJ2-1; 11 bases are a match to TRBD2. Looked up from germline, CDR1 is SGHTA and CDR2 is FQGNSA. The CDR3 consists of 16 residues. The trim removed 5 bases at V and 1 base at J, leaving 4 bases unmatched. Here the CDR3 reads CASSRPSGGSYNEQFF. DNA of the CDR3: TGTGCCAGCAGCAGGCCTAGCGGGGGGTCCTACAATGAGCAGTTCTTC.

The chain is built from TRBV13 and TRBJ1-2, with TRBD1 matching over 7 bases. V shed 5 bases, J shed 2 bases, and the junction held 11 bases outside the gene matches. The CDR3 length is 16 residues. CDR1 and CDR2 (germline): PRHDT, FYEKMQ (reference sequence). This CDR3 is CASSTQAGTENYGYTF. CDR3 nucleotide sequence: TGTGCCAGCAGCACGCAAGCCGGGACAGAAAACTATGGCTACACCTTC.

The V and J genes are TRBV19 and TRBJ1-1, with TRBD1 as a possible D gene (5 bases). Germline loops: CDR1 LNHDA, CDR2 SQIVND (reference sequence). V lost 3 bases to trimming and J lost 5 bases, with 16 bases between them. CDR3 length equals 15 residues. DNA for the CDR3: TGTGCCAGTAGTATGGGTCCAGGGATTAAGACTGAAGCTTTCTTT. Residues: CASSMGPGIKTEAFF.

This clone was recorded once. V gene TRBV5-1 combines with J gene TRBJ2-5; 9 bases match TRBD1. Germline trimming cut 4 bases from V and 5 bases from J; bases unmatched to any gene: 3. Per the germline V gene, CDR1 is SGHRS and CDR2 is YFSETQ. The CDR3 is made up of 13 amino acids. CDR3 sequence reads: CASSAGTGETQYF. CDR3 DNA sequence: TGCGCCAGCAGCGCCGGGACAGGGGAGACCCAGTACTTC.

The CDR3 bases are TGTGCCACCTACAGGACTGAAGCTTTCTTT. Translation gives CATYRTEAFF. V and J are TRBV6-5 and TRBJ1-1, with a possible D match to TRBD1 (5 bases). Germline CDR1 is MNHEY and CDR2 is SVGAGI. The V end was cut by 10 bases, the J end by 5 bases, with 8 bases between. The CDR3 covers 10 residues.

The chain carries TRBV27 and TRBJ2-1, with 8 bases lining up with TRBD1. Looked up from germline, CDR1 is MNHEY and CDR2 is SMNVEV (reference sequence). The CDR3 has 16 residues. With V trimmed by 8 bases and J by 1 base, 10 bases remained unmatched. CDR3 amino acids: CASRTTGVSSYNEQFF. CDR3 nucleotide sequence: TGTGCCAGCCGAACGACAGGGGTAAGTTCCTACAATGAGCAGTTCTTC.

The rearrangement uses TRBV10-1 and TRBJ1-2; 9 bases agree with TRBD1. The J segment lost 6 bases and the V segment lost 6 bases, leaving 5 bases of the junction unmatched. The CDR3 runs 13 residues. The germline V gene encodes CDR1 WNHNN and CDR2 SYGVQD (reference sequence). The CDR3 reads CASSGTGLDGYTF. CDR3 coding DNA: TGCGCCAGCAGCGGGACAGGGCTAGATGGCTACACCTTC.

CDR3 protein: CASSISGSGGNQPQHF. The CDR3 DNA sequence: TGTGCCAGTAGTATCTCGGGTTCGGGGGGCAATCAGCCCCAGCATTTT. The J gene is TRBJ1-5, the V gene TRBV19; TRBD1 is a possible D gene (5 bases). CDR1 is LNHDA and CDR2 is SQIVND in the germline V gene (reference sequence). V lost 3 bases and J lost 2, with 14 bases in between. This CDR3 has 16 residues. Full variable domain (remainder filled in from reference TRBV19 and TRBJ1-5): DGGITQSPKYLFRKEGQNVTLSCEQNLNHDAMYWYRQDPGQGLRLIYYSQIVNDFQKGDIAEGYSVSREKKESFPLTVTSAQKNPTAFYLCASSISGSGGNQPQHFGDGTRLSIL.

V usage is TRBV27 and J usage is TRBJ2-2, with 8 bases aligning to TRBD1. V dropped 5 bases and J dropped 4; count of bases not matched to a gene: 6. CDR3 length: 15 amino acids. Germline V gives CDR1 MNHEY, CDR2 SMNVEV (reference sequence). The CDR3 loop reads CASSPGTGVTGELFF. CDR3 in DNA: TGTGCCAGCAGTCCGGGGACAGGTGTCACCGGGGAGCTGTTTTTT.

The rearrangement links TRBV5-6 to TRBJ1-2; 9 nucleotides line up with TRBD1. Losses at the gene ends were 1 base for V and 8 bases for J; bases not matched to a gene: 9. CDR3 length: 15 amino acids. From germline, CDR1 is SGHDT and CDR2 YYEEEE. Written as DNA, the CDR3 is TGTGCCAGCAGCTTGAGGGGACAGGGAGGGAGGGGCTACACCTTC. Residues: CASSLRGQGGRGYTF. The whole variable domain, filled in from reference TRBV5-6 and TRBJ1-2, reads DAGVTQSPTHLIKTRGQQVTLRCSPKSGHDTVSWYQQALGQGPQFIFQYYEEEERQRGNFPDRFSGHQFPNYSSELNVNALLLGDSALYLCASSLRGQGGRGYTFGSGTRLTVV.

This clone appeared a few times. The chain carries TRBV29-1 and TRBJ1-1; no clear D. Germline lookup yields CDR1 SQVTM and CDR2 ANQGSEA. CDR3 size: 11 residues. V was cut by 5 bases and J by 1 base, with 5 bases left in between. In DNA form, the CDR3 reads TGCAGCGTTTCCGGGAACACTGAAGCTTTCTTT. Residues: CSVSGNTEAFF.

CDR3 residues: CASRLRTGSGNQPQHF. The DNA for the CDR3 is TGTGCCAGCAGACTTAGGACAGGGTCGGGCAATCAGCCCCAGCATTTT. The V gene is TRBV28, the J gene TRBJ1-5; 8 positions match TRBD1. Germline-derived CDR1 and CDR2 are MDHEN and SYDVKM. V shed 6 bases, J shed 2 bases, and the junction held 9 bases outside the gene matches. The CDR3 has 16 amino acids.

CDR3 bases: TGTGCCAGCAGTGGGGGGGGAAGGGAGACCCAGTACTTC. Its translation is CASSGGGRETQYF. This sequence joins TRBV27 and TRBJ2-5, with 7 bases identical to TRBD2. The CDR3 consists of 13 residues. Germline CDR1 is MNHEY and CDR2 is SMNVEV (reference sequence). The V segment lost 5 bases and the J segment 5 bases; nucleotides outside the gene matches: 5.

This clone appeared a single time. The CDR3 DNA sequence: TGTGCCATCAGCGCCGGGACAGTATTAACAGATACGCAGTATTTT. The encoded protein is CAISAGTVLTDTQYF. This chain connects TRBV10-3 to TRBJ2-3; 7 bases fit TRBD1. The CDR3 spans 15 residues. Per germline, CDR1 ENHRY and CDR2 SYGVKD. The V and J ends lost 6 bases and 3 bases, in that order; junction bases with no gene match: 9.

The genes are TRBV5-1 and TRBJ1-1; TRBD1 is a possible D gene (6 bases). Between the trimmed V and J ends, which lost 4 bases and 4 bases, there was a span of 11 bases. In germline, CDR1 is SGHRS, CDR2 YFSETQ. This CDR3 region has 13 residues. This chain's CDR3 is CASSLNRATEAFF. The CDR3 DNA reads TGCGCCAGCAGCCTTAACAGGGCCACTGAAGCTTTCTTT.

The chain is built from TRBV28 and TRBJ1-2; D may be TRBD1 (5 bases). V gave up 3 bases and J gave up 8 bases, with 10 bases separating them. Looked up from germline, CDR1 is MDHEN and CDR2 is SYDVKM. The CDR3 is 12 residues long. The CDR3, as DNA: TGTGCCAGCAGTTTTCAGGGTGTGGGCTACACCTTC. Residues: CASSFQGVGYTF.

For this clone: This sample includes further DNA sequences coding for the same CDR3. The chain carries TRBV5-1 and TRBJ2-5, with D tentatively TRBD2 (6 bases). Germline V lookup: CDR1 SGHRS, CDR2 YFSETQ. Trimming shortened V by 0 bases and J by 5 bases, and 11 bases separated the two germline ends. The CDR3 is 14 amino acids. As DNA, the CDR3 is TGCGCCAGCAGCTTGGATTCTCGGGGGGAGACCCAGTACTTC. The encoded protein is CASSLDSRGETQYF.

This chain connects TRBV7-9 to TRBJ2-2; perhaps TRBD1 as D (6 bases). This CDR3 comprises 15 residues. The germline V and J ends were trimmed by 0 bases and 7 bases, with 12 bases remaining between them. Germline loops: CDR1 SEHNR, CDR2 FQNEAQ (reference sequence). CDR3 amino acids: CASSLALGAGGELFF. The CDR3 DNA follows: TGTGCCAGCAGCTTAGCGCTGGGGGCTGGCGGGGAGCTGTTTTTT.

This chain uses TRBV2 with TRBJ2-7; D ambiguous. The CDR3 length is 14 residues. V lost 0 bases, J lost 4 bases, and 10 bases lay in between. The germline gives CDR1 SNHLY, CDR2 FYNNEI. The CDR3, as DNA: TGTGCCAGCAGTGAAGCGCTTAACATGTACGAGCAGTACTTC. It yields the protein CASSEALNMYEQYF.

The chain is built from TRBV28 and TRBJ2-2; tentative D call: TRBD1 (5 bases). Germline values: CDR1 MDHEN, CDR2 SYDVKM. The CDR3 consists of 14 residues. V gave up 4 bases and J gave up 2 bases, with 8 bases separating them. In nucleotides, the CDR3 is TGTGCCAGCAGTTGGACACCTAACACCGGGGAGCTGTTTTTT. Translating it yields CASSWTPNTGELFF.

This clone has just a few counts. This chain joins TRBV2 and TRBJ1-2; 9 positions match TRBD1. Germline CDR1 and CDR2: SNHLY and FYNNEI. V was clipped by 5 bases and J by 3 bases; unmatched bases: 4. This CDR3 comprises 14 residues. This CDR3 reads CASSTGTGYYGYTF. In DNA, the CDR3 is TGTGCCAGCAGTACCGGGACAGGGTACTATGGCTACACCTTC. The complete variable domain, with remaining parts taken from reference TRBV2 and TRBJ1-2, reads EPEVTQTPSHQVTQMGQEVILRCVPISNHLYFYWYRQILGQKVEFLVSFYNNEISEKSEIFDDQFSVERPDGSNFTLKIRSTKLEDSAMYFCASSTGTGYYGYTFGSGTRLTVV.

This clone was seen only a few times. DNA for the CDR3: TGTGCCAGTCGGGGCGCCGGACAGGGTAATTCACCCCTCCACTTT. Protein sequence: CASRGAGQGNSPLHF. V and J are TRBV25-1 and TRBJ1-6; 8 bases agree with TRBD1. The ends lost 9 bases at V and 6 bases at J; junction bases unmatched: 10. The CDR3 runs 15 residues. Germline V CDR1 and CDR2: MGHDK, SYGVNS. Full variable domain (outside the CDR3, taken from reference TRBV25-1 and TRBJ1-6): EADIYQTPRYLVIGTGKKITLECSQTMGHDKMYWYQQDPGMELHLIHYSYGVNSTEKGDLSSESTVSRIRTEHFPLTLESARPSHTSQYLCASRGAGQGNSPLHFGNGTRLTVT.

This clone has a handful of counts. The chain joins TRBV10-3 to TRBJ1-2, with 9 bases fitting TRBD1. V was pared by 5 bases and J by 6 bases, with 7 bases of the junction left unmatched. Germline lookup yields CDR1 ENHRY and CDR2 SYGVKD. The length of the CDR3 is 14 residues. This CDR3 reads CAISRQGEGDGYTF. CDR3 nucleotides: TGTGCCATCAGTCGACAGGGGGAAGGCGATGGCTACACCTTC.

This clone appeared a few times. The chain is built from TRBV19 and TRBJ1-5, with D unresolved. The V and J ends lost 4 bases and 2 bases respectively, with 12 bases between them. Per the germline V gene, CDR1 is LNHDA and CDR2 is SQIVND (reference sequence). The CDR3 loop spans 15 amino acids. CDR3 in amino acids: CASSTVGGGNQPQHF. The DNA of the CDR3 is TGTGCCAGTAGTACCGTAGGAGGTGGCAATCAGCCCCAGCATTTT.

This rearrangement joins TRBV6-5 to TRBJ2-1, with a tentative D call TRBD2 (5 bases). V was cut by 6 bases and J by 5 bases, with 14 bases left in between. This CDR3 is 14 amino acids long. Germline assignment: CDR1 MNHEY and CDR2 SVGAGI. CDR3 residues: CASRDPGYHNEQFF. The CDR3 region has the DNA TGTGCCAGCAGGGACCCGGGGTACCACAATGAGCAGTTCTTC.

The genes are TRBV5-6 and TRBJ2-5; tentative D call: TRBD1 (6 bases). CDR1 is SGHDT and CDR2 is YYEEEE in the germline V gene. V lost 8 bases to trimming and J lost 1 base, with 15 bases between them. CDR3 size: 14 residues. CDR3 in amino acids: CASLVGTLQETQYF. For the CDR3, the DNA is TGTGCCAGTCTTGTCGGGACACTCCAAGAGACCCAGTACTTC. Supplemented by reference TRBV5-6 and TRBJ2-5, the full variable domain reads DAGVTQSPTHLIKTRGQQVTLRCSPKSGHDTVSWYQQALGQGPQFIFQYYEEEERQRGNFPDRFSGHQFPNYSSELNVNALLLGDSALYLCASLVGTLQETQYFGPGTRLLVL.